This TCR beta chain was identified during a study of T cell responses to AZD1222 COVID-19 vaccine. Libraries were prepared by immunoSEQ multiplex PCR; TCRdb keeps only in-frame clonotypes and omits some of them. The sample consists of approximately 180,000 clones, roughly 92% of them appearing once. V lost 5 bases and J lost 4, with 18 bases in between. The CDR3 consists of 15 residues. Germline CDR1 is LNHDA and CDR2 is SQIVND (reference sequence). The receptor was derived from an adult in good health. The chain has TRBV19 and TRBJ2-7; unclear D gene. The starting material was peripheral blood, obtained on day 0 of AZD1222 vaccination. The CDR3 loop reads CASSVYYGESYEQYF. The DNA for the CDR3 is TGTGCCAGTAGTGTCTACTACGGAGAATCATACGAGCAGTACTTC.